This T cell receptor beta chain was obtained from a study of blood T cell repertoires in COVID-19. This table comes from immunoSEQ multiplex PCR, and its TCRdb copy is limited to in-frame clones, with some not included. The sample records some 200,000 clones, around 80% being singletons. What was sequenced was peripheral blood. This receptor was obtained from a woman aged 70 to 79 with COVID-19, enrolled during active disease.

CDR3 protein: CASPISSTPRGEQYF. The CDR3 nucleotides read TGTGCCAGCCCAATTTCATCGACCCCACGAGGCGAGCAGTACTTC. V and J are TRBV6-5 and TRBJ2-7; D is undetermined. The V end lost 8 bases, the J end lost 6 bases, and 23 bases lay between the germline ends. This CDR3 region has 15 residues. Germline V CDR1 and CDR2: MNHEY, SVGAGI.